This T cell receptor beta chain is from a study of control samples from healthy donors and cancer patients. Generated by immunoSEQ multiplex PCR, the TCRdb table keeps only in-frame clones and is missing some. The sample has 85,000 to 100,000 clones, 93% seen once. Trimming took 5 bases from V and 6 from J, leaving 13 bases between them. Germline values: CDR1 LNHDA, CDR2 SQIVND (reference sequence). The CDR3 is made up of 13 amino acids. The genes are TRBV19 and TRBJ1-2; D is uncertain. The sequencing input was blood. The TCR was taken from a man between 18 and 29 years old in good health. CDR3 protein: CASSWQERDGYTF. In DNA form, the CDR3 reads TGTGCCAGTAGTTGGCAGGAGAGGGATGGCTACACCTTC.